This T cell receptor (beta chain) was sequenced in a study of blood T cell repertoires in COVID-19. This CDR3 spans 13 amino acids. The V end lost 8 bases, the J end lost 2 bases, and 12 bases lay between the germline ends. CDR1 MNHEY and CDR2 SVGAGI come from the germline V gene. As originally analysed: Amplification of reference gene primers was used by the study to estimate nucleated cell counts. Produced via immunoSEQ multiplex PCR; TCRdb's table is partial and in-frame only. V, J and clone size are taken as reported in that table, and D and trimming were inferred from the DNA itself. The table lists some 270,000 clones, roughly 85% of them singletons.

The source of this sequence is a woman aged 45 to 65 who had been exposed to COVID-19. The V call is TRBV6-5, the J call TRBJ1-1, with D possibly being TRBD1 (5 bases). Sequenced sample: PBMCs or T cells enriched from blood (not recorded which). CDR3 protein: CASGWRGNTEAFF. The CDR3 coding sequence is TGTGCCAGCGGATGGAGGGGTAACACTGAAGCTTTCTTT.